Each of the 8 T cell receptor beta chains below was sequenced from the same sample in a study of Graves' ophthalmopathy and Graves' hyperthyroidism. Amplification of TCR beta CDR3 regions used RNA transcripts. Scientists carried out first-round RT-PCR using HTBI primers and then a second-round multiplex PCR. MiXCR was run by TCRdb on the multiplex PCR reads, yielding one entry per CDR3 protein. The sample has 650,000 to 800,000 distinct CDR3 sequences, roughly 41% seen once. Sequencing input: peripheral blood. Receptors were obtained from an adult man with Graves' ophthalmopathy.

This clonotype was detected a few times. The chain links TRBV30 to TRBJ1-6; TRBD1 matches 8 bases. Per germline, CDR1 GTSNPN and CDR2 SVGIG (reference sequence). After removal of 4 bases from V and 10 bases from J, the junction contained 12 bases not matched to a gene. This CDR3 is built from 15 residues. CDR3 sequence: CAWTETRGRGSPLHF. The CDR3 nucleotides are TGTGCCTGGACCGAAACCAGGGGGCGAGGATCACCCCTCCACTTT.

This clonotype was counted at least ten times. The DNA for the CDR3 is TGCAGCGTTGAAGATCGAGGGACACTCTACGAGCAGTACTTC. Its translation: CSVEDRGTLYEQYF. The chain carries TRBV29-1 and TRBJ2-7; tentative D call: TRBD1 (6 bases). Germline-derived CDR1 and CDR2 are SQVTM and ANQGSEA. V gave up 0 bases and J gave up 3 bases, with 12 bases separating them. This CDR3 contains 14 residues.

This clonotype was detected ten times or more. CDR3 sequence (DNA): TGTGCCAGCAGTGAAATTGGTAGGGGGGTCAATCAGCCCCAGCATTTT. The encoded protein is CASSEIGRGVNQPQHF. The chain carries TRBV2 and TRBJ1-5; D perhaps matches TRBD1 (6 bases). CDR1 and CDR2 (germline): SNHLY, FYNNEI. The CDR3 runs to 16 residues. Deletions cut 2 bases from V and 3 bases from J, with 14 bases between. Full variable domain (missing parts from reference TRBV2 and TRBJ1-5): EPEVTQTPSHQVTQMGQEVILRCVPISNHLYFYWYRQILGQKVEFLVSFYNNEISEKSEIFDDQFSVERPDGSNFTLKIRSTKLEDSAMYFCASSEIGRGVNQPQHFGDGTRLSIL.

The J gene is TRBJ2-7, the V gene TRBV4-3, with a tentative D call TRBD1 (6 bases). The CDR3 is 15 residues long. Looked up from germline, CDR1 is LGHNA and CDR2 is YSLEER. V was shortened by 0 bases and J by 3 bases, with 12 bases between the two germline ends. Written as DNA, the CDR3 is TGCGCCAGCAGCCAAGATTATGAGGGGGTCTACGAGCAGTACTTC. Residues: CASSQDYEGVYEQYF.

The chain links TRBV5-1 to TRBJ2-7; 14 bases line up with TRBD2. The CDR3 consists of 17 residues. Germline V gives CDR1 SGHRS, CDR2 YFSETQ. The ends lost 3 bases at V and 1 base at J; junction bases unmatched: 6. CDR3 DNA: TGCGCCAGCAGCTCGGGACTAGCGGGAGAGCGGTCCTACGAGCAGTACTTC. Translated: CASSSGLAGERSYEQYF.

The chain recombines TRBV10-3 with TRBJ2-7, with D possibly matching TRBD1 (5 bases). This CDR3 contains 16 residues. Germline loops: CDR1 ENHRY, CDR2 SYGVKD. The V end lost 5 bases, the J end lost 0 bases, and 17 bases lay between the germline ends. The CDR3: CAISKGQLPGSYEQYF. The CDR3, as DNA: TGTGCCATCAGTAAGGGGCAACTCCCGGGCTCCTACGAGCAGTACTTC.

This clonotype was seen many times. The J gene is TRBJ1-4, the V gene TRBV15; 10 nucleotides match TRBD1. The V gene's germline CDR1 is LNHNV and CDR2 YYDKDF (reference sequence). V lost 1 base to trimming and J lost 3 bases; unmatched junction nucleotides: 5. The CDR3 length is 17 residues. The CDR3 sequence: CATSRGQGARANEKLFF. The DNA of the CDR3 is TGTGCCACCAGCAGAGGACAGGGGGCGCGAGCTAATGAAAAACTGTTTTTT.

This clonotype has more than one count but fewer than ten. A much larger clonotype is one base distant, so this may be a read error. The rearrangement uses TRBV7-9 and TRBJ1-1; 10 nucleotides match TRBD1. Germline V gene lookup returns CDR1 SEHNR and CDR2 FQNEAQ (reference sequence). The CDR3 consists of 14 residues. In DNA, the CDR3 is TGTGCCAGCAGCCGGGGACAGGGGAACACTGGAGCTTTCTTT. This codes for CASSRGQGNTGAFF.